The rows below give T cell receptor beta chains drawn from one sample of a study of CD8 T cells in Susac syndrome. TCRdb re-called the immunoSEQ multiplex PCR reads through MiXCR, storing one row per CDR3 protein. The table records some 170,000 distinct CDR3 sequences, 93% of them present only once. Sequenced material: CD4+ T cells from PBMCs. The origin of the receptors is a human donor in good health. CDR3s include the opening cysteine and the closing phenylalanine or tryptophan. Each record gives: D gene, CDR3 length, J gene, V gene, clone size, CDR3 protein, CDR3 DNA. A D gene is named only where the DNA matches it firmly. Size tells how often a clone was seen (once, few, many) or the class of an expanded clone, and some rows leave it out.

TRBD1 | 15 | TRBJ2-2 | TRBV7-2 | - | CASSTGTGYTGELFF | TGTGCCAGCAGCACAGGGACAGGCTACACCGGGGAGCTGTTTTTT
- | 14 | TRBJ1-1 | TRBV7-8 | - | CASSLGGGYTEAFF | TGTGCCAGCAGCTTAGGCGGAGGGTACACTGAAGCTTTCTTT
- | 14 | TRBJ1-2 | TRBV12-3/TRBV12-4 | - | CASSLVGGYYGYTF | TGTGCCAGCAGTTTAGTTGGAGGCTACTATGGCTACACCTTC
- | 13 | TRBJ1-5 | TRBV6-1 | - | CASSEGHNQPQHF | TGTGCCAGCAGTGAAGGCCACAATCAGCCCCAGCATTTT
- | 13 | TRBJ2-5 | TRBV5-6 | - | CASSLWVVRTQYF | TGTGCCAGCAGCTTGTGGGTTGTACGGACCCAGTACTTC
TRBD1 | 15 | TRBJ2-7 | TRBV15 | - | CATSPRIEGADEQYF | TGTGCCACCAGCCCGAGAATTGAGGGGGCAGACGAGCAGTACTTC
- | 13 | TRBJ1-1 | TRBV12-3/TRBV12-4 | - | CASSFGSNTEAFF | TGTGCCAGCAGTTTCGGGTCGAACACTGAAGCTTTCTTT
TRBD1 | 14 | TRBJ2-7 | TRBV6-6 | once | CASRMTGNTNEQYF | TGTGCCAGCAGAATGACAGGGAACACGAACGAGCAGTACTTC
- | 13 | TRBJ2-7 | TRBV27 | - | CASSSAGPYEQYF | TGTGCCAGCAGTTCGGCAGGGCCCTACGAGCAGTACTTC
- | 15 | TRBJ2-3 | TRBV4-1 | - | CASRLRGGPTDTQYF | TGCGCCAGCAGACTCAGAGGGGGGCCCACAGATACGCAGTATTTT
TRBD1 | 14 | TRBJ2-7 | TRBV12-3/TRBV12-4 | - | CASSSGQGSYEQYF | TGTGCCAGCAGTTCAGGACAGGGGTCCTACGAGCAGTACTTC
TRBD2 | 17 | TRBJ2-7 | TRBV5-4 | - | CASSPGRGGGASYEQYF | TGTGCCAGCAGCCCTGGTAGGGGCGGGGGGGCCTCCTACGAGCAGTACTTC
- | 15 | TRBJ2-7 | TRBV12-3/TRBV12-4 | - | CASSFRGLPGYEQYF | TGTGCCAGCAGTTTTCGTGGGCTCCCAGGATACGAGCAGTACTTC
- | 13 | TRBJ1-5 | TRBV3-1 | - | CASSQDQDQPQHF | TGTGCCAGCAGCCAAGATCAAGATCAGCCCCAGCATTTT
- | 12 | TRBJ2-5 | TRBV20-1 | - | CSVGRSQETQYF | TGCAGTGTGGGGCGCTCACAAGAGACCCAGTACTTC
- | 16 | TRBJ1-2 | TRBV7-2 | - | CASSLGGHSPNYGYTF | TGTGCCAGCAGCTTAGGGGGGCACTCACCTAACTATGGCTACACCTTC
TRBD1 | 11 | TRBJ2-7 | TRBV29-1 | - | CSDPRGSEQYF | TGCAGCGACCCCAGGGGGTCCGAGCAGTACTTC
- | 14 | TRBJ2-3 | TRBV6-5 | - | CASNRAGSQDTQYF | TGTGCCAGCAATCGCGCAGGGTCGCAAGATACGCAGTATTTT
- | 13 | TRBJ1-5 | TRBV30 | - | CAWRQPGGEPQHF | TGTGCCTGGAGGCAGCCTGGGGGGGAGCCCCAGCATTTT
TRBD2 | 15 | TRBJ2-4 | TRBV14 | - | CASSHWEGGKNIQYF | TGTGCCAGCAGCCACTGGGAGGGCGGTAAAAACATTCAGTACTTC
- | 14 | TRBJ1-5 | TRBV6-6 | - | CASSYGGAGQPQHF | TGTGCCAGCAGTTACGGAGGGGCGGGGCAGCCCCAGCATTTT
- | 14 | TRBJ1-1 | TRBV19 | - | CASSMSGGRTEAFF | TGTGCCAGTAGTATGAGCGGCGGTAGGACTGAAGCTTTCTTT
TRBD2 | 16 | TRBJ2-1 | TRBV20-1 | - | CSAPSGGAGGYNEQFF | TGCAGTGCCCCCAGCGGGGGGGCCGGGGGCTACAATGAGCAGTTCTTC
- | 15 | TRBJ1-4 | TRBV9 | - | CASSVLGGEGEKLFF | TGTGCCAGCAGCGTCCTAGGGGGGGAAGGTGAAAAACTGTTTTTT
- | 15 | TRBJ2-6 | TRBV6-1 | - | CASSALLQWANVLTF | TGTGCCAGCAGTGCCCTACTGCAATGGGCCAACGTCCTGACTTTC
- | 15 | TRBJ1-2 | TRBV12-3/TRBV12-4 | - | CASSQPGIPNYGYTF | TGTGCCAGCAGTCAACCAGGGATCCCTAACTATGGCTACACCTTC
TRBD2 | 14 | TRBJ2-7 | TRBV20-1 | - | CSALFSGGPYEQYF | TGCAGTGCCTTGTTCAGCGGGGGGCCCTACGAGCAGTACTTC
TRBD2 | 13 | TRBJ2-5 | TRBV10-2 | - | CASSRTSAETQYF | TGCGCCAGCAGCCGCACTAGCGCGGAGACCCAGTACTTC
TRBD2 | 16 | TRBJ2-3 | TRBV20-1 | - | CSARDPTSGGTDTQYF | TGCAGTGCTAGAGATCCCACTAGCGGGGGGACAGATACGCAGTATTTT
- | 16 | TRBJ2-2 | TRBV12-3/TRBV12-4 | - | CASSPQGGGTTGELFF | TGTGCCAGCAGTCCCCAGGGTGGCGGAACCACCGGGGAGCTGTTTTTT
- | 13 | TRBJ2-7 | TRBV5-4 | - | CASSFGTNYEQYF | TGTGCCAGCAGCTTCGGGACAAACTACGAGCAGTACTTC
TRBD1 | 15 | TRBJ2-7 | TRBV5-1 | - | CASSSAGQGTYEQYF | TGCGCCAGCAGTTCCGCGGGACAGGGGACCTACGAGCAGTACTTC
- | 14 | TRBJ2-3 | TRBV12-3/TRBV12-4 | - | CASSQDSYTDTQYF | TGTGCCAGCAGTCAAGACAGCTACACAGATACGCAGTATTTT
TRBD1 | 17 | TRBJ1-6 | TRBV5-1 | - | CASSLRSQGADNSPLHF | TGCGCCAGCAGCTTGAGGTCACAGGGGGCGGACAATTCACCCCTCCACTTT
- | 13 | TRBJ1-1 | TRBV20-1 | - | CSARGGWGTEAFF | TGCAGTGCTAGAGGGGGTTGGGGCACTGAAGCTTTCTTT
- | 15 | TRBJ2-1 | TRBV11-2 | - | CASSLERAGYNEQFF | TGTGCCAGCAGCTTAGAAAGGGCGGGGTACAATGAGCAGTTCTTC
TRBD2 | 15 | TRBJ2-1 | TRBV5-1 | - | CASSSGRGGRNEQFF | TGCGCCAGCAGCTCCGGACGGGGGGGGCGCAATGAGCAGTTCTTC
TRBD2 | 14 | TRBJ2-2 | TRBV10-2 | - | CASTSGTSPGELFF | TGCGCCAGCACCTCCGGGACTAGCCCCGGGGAGCTGTTTTTT
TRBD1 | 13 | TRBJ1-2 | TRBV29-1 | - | CSVEHTGQGDDTF | TGCAGCGTCGAACATACGGGACAGGGGGACGACACCTTC
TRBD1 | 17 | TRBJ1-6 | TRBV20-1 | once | CSATPGTGFGHNSPLHF | TGCAGTGCTACCCCCGGGACAGGGTTCGGCCATAATTCACCCCTCCACTTT
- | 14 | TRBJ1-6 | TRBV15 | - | CATSRESIGVSLHF | TGTGCCACCAGCAGAGAGTCGATAGGGGTTTCCCTCCACTTT
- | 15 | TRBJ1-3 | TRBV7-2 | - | CASSLSSATGNTIYF | TGTGCCAGCAGCTTATCATCGGCCACTGGAAACACCATATATTTT
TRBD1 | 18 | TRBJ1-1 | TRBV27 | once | CASSLRGRGLIVNTEAFF | TGTGCCAGCAGTTTACGAGGCAGGGGGCTAATCGTGAACACTGAAGCTTTCTTT
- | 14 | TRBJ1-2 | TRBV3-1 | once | CASSPPGDWQGYTF | TGTGCCAGCAGCCCCCCAGGAGACTGGCAAGGCTACACCTTC
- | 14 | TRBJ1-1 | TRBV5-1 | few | CASSLGGRDTEAFF | TGTGCCAGCAGCTTGGGGGGTAGAGACACTGAAGCTTTCTTT
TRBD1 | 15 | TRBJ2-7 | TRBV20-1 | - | CSARDERTGTYEQYF | TGCAGTGCTAGAGATGAGCGGACAGGGACCTACGAGCAGTACTTC
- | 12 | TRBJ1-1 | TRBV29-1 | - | CSDSRDGTQAFF | TGCAGCGATTCTAGGGACGGCACCCAAGCTTTCTTT
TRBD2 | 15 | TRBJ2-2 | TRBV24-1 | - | CAPSGGGKGTGELFF | TGTGCCCCCTCGGGCGGGGGGAAGGGCACCGGGGAGCTGTTTTTT
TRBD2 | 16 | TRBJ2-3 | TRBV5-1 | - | CASSPEGLAAADTQYF | TGCGCCAGCAGCCCGGAGGGACTAGCGGCGGCGGATACGCAGTATTTT
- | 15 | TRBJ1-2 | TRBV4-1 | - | CASSQGVDRDYGYTF | TGCGCCAGCAGCCAAGGCGTCGACAGAGACTATGGCTACACCTTC
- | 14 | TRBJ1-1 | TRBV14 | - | CASSPIISNTEAFF | TGTGCCAGCAGCCCTATAATATCGAACACTGAAGCTTTCTTT